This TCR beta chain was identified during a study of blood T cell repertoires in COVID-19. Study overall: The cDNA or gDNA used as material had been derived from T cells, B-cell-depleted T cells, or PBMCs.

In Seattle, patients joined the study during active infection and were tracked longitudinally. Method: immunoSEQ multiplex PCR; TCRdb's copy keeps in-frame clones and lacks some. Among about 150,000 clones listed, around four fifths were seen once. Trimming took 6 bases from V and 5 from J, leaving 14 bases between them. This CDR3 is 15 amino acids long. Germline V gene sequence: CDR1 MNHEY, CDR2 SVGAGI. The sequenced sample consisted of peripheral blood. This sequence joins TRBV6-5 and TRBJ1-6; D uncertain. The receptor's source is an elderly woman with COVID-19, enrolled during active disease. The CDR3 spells CASRRSIPNNSPLHF. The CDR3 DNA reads TGTGCCAGCAGACGGTCCATCCCGAATAATTCACCCCTCCACTTT.